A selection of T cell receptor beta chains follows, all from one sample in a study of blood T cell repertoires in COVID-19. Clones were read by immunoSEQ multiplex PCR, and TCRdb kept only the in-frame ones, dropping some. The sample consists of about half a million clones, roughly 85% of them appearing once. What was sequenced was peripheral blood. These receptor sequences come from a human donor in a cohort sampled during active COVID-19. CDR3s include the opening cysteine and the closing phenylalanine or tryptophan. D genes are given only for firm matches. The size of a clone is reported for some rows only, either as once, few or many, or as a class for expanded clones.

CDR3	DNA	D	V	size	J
CASSLVSSVDNEQFF	TGTGCCAGCAGCTTAGTGTCTAGCGTAGACAATGAGCAGTTCTTC	NA	TRBV7-9	NA	TRBJ2-1
CASSPQGRNTEAFF	TGTGCCAGCAGCCCACAGGGACGTAACACTGAAGCTTTCTTT	NA	TRBV2	NA	TRBJ1-1
CASSPRQLAGVFYEQYF	TGCGCCAGCAGCCCCCGGCAACTAGCGGGAGTGTTCTACGAGCAGTACTTC	TRBD2	TRBV5-1	NA	TRBJ2-7
CASSRTGAQETQYF	TGTGCCAGCAGCAGGACAGGGGCACAAGAGACCCAGTACTTC	TRBD1	TRBV7-2	once	TRBJ2-5
CASSRGQGQETQYF	TGCGCCAGCAGCAGAGGACAGGGTCAAGAGACCCAGTACTTC	TRBD1	TRBV5-1	NA	TRBJ2-5
CARSCPLRDVEEQYF	TGTGCCAGAAGCTGCCCTTTGCGGGATGTCGAGGAGCAGTACTTC	NA	TRBV5-3	once	TRBJ2-7
CATSLGDNYNSPLHF	TGTGCCACCTCACTCGGGGATAATTATAATTCACCCCTCCACTTT	NA	TRBV10-3	NA	TRBJ1-6
CASSPLGTGEVEQYF	TGTGCCAGCTCACCACTTGGGACAGGGGAAGTCGAGCAGTACTTC	TRBD1	TRBV18	few	TRBJ2-7
CASRRQGPKQGQYF	TGTGCCAGCAGGCGACAGGGACCCAAGCAGGGCCAGTACTTC	TRBD1	TRBV6-5	NA	TRBJ2-5
CASRGWGGDSGNTIYF	TGTGCCAGCAGGGGTTGGGGGGGGGACTCTGGAAACACCATATATTTT	NA	TRBV25-1	NA	TRBJ1-3
CASSMGKNYNEQFF	TGTGCCAGCAGCATGGGCAAGAACTACAATGAGCAGTTCTTC	NA	TRBV9	NA	TRBJ2-1
CASSLQESYNSPLHF	TGTGCCAGTAGTCTACAGGAATCCTATAATTCACCCCTCCACTTT	NA	TRBV19	NA	TRBJ1-6
CASKRQITNYGYTF	TGTGCCAGCAAAAGACAGATCACTAACTATGGCTACACCTTC	NA	TRBV7-2	NA	TRBJ1-2
CASSTGQVKRTQYF	TGTGCCAGCAGTACGGGACAGGTTAAACGTACGCAGTATTTT	TRBD1	TRBV6-2/TRBV6-3	once	TRBJ2-3
CASSPRAGTGAMNTEAFF	TGTGCCAGCAGTCCCCGCGCCGGGACAGGGGCAATGAACACTGAAGCTTTCTTT	TRBD1	TRBV6-2/TRBV6-3	NA	TRBJ1-1
CASSIEPGLAGGPSETQYF	TGTGCCAGTAGTATAGAGCCGGGACTAGCGGGAGGGCCGTCGGAGACCCAGTACTTC	TRBD2	TRBV19	NA	TRBJ2-5
CSASNGAGSGYTF	TGCAGTGCCAGTAACGGGGCGGGGTCTGGCTACACCTTC	NA	TRBV20-1	NA	TRBJ1-2
CAWSPQGNYGYTF	TGTGCCTGGAGTCCCCAGGGGAACTATGGCTACACCTTC	NA	TRBV30	NA	TRBJ1-2
CASSPEQLSGNTIYF	TGTGCCAGCAGCCCGGAACAGTTATCGGGAAACACCATATATTTT	NA	TRBV5-8	NA	TRBJ1-3
CASSLVASGSPLNEQFF	TGCGCCAGCAGCTTGGTGGCTAGCGGGAGCCCTTTGAATGAGCAGTTCTTC	TRBD2	TRBV5-1	NA	TRBJ2-1
CASSPAGVGEQFF	TGTGCCAGTAGCCCCGCAGGGGTCGGCGAGCAGTTCTTC	NA	TRBV19	NA	TRBJ2-1
CASSVGSGSYEQYF	TGTGCCAGCAGCGTGGGTAGCGGGAGTTACGAGCAGTACTTC	TRBD2	TRBV9	once	TRBJ2-7
CASRDRGDQPQHF	TGTGCCAGCAGGGACAGGGGCGATCAGCCCCAGCATTTT	TRBD1	TRBV12-3/TRBV12-4	few	TRBJ1-5
CASSLSVRGAGYTF	TGTGCCAGCAGTTTATCGGTCAGGGGCGCCGGCTACACCTTC	NA	TRBV28	NA	TRBJ1-2
CASSFIQGAGEQYF	TGTGCCAGCAGCTTTATACAGGGGGCCGGCGAGCAGTACTTC	TRBD1	TRBV11-1	NA	TRBJ2-7
CASSSGTNYGYTF	TGTGCCAGCAGTTCCGGGACAAACTATGGCTACACCTTC	NA	TRBV6-5	NA	TRBJ1-2
CASSQPAGLAGDGHEQYF	TGTGCCAGCAGCCAACCCGCGGGACTAGCGGGAGATGGCCACGAGCAGTACTTC	TRBD2	TRBV4-2	NA	TRBJ2-7
CASSSGSSETRRNEQFF	TGTGCCAGCAGCTCGGGGTCGTCAGAGACTAGGAGGAATGAGCAGTTCTTC	NA	TRBV5-4	NA	TRBJ2-1
CASSYKGADTEAFF	TGTGCCAGCAGTTATAAGGGGGCTGACACTGAAGCTTTCTTT	TRBD1	TRBV28	NA	TRBJ1-1
CASTRGGSYTF	TGTGCCAGCACCCGGGGGGGGAGCTACACCTTC	NA	TRBV3-1/TRBV3-2	NA	TRBJ1-2
CASSLQGQGANSPLHF	TGTGCCAGCAGTTTACAGGGCCAGGGGGCTAATTCACCCCTCCACTTT	TRBD1	TRBV6-5	NA	TRBJ1-6
CAGPSLQGETNTGELFF	TGCGCCGGACCCTCGTTACAGGGGGAAACCAACACCGGGGAGCTGTTTTTT	TRBD1	TRBV10-1	NA	TRBJ2-2
CASSIRGAAYNEQFF	TGTGCCAGTAGTATCCGGGGGGCGGCCTACAATGAGCAGTTCTTC	NA	TRBV19	NA	TRBJ2-1
CASSSGLGSETQYF	TGTGCCAGCAGCTCGGGACTAGGGTCAGAGACCCAGTACTTC	TRBD2	TRBV9	NA	TRBJ2-5
CASSPTGRTTDTQYF	TGTGCCAGCTCACCAACCGGGAGAACGACAGATACGCAGTATTTT	NA	TRBV18	NA	TRBJ2-3
CASSYQGGSNQPQHF	TGTGCCAGCAGTTACCAGGGGGGTAGCAATCAGCCCCAGCATTTT	TRBD1	TRBV6-2/TRBV6-3	NA	TRBJ1-5
CASSRQGGPGELFF	TGTGCCAGCTCAAGACAGGGAGGTCCCGGGGAGCTGTTTTTT	NA	TRBV19	few	TRBJ2-2
CASSIRRESGANVLTF	TGTGCCAGTAGTATAAGGCGGGAGTCTGGGGCCAACGTCCTGACTTTC	TRBD2	TRBV19	NA	TRBJ2-6
CASSWEGYGYTF	TGTGCCAGCAGCTGGGAGGGCTATGGCTACACCTTC	NA	TRBV5-5	NA	TRBJ1-2
CASSLGVSGQTQYF	TGCGCCAGCAGCCTTGGAGTCTCAGGGCAGACCCAGTACTTC	NA	TRBV5-1	NA	TRBJ2-5